Listed here is a single T cell receptor beta chain. This CDR3 is 14 amino acids long. The germline V gene has CDR1 LNHDA and CDR2 SQIVND (reference sequence). The protocol was immunoSEQ multiplex PCR, while the TCRdb copy is restricted to in-frame clones and leaves out a portion. The sample includes about 45,000 clones, 90% to 95% of them seen just once. These data originate in a study of graft-versus-host responses after intestinal transplantation. The chain employs TRBV19 and TRBJ2-5; TRBD1 agrees at 9 bases. The J call is doubtful: the DNA matches TRBJ2-7 better. The sequenced sample was PBMCs, obtained 524 days after transplant. The receptor's source is a human patient who received an intestinal transplant, so some T cells may come from the graft donor. CDR3 DNA: TGTGCCAGTAGTATGGGGACAGGGAACTACGAGCAGTACTTC. Translation gives CASSMGTGNYEQYF.